This T cell receptor beta chain appears in the sequencing data of a study of CD8 T cells in Susac syndrome. Random hexamers primed reverse transcription of roughly 0.5 to 1 ug RNA. Coverage of TCR beta CDR3 amplification by immunoSEQ multiplex PCR extended to 54 Vbeta and 13 Jbeta. TCRdb itself ran the immunoSEQ multiplex PCR reads through MiXCR, one entry per CDR3 protein. In the table there are some 220,000 distinct CDR3 sequences, about 95% of which are singletons. This TCR was recovered from a human donor with multiple sclerosis. Sequencing was performed on CD4+ T cells from PBMCs.

CDR3 nucleotide sequence: TGTGCCAGCAGCTTGGGCGGAACGGGGAGCTACGAGCAGTACTTC. Translated: CASSLGGTGSYEQYF. This chain joins TRBV5-4 and TRBJ2-7, with TRBD2 as a possible D gene (5 bases). This CDR3 contains 15 residues. With 0 bases removed from V and 3 bases from J, the gap between germline ends came to 13 bases. The V gene's germline CDR1 is SGHNT and CDR2 YYREEE (reference sequence). The full variable domain, rest sourced from reference TRBV5-4 and TRBJ2-7, is ETGVTQSPTHLIKTRGQQVTLRCSSQSGHNTVSWYQQALGQGPQFIFQYYREEENGRGNFPPRFSGLQFPNYSSELNVNALELDDSALYLCASSLGGTGSYEQYFGPGTRLTVT.